The rows below give T cell receptor beta chains drawn from one sample of a study of identical twins. TCRdb analysed the 5' RACE reads with MiXCR anew, one entry per CDR3 protein. This table has some 760,000 distinct CDR3 sequences, around a sixth appearing once. These records were also assigned to another study, of T cells expressing NK-cell markers.

Sequencing was performed on PBMCs. These receptors all stem from a woman between 18 and 30 years old in good health. CDR3s include the opening cysteine and the closing phenylalanine or tryptophan. Fields, in order: V gene, CDR3 protein.

TRBV11-2 | CASSLDPRAEQFF
TRBV7-2 | CASSPQTGQQETQYF
TRBV20-1 | CSARGLLAGELYEQYF
TRBV2 | CASTTDRTETQYF
TRBV10-3 | CAISPGDSPLHF
TRBV5-1 | CASSRRASERTEQFF
TRBV7-2 | CASTPRSGNEQFF
TRBV6-5 | CASSYGSRELQETQYF
TRBV20-1 | CSAQGMSREAFF
TRBV11-3 | CASSLGGFNEQFF
TRBV7-9 | CASSLGQDSNYGYTF
TRBV10-3 | CAISATIQGLVENGYTF
TRBV2 | CASSEYLVNTEAFF
TRBV20-1 | CSARRPSGSYEQYF
TRBV6-1 | CASSRGRIDTQYF
TRBV5-1 | CASSLFLSGANVLTF
TRBV9 | CASNPGGHNYGYTF
TRBV25-1 | CASSGLGIRRAEAFF
TRBV11-2 | CASSLRQGGWYEQYF
TRBV7-2 | CASSRGADYNEQFF
TRBV12-3/TRBV12-4 | CASNPGLLGELFF
TRBV12-3/TRBV12-4 | CASRSQGAGTEAFF
TRBV5-1 | CASIETLSSTGANVLTF
TRBV4-1 | CASSQPWANTGELFF
TRBV21-1 | CASSKVGQRDTEAFF
TRBV5-1 | CASKTTGDHFSGANVLTF
TRBV5-1 | CASSWNRGSNYGYTF
TRBV15 | CATSSGTSTNEKLFF
TRBV9 | CASSVGGGRQETQYF
TRBV11-2 | CASSFLSTEQYF
TRBV9 | CASSVGPGPYEQYF
TRBV12-3/TRBV12-4 | CASSATGAAGNTIYF
TRBV12-3/TRBV12-4 | CASSPDSLEAFF
TRBV12-3/TRBV12-4 | CASSFRVEEQYF
TRBV15 | CATSRPQSGYGYTF
TRBV10-3 | CAIARTSYEQYF
TRBV2 | CASLGQPNTGELFF
TRBV12-3/TRBV12-4 | CASSYLPYEQYF
TRBV20-1 | CSARSTGGLNEQFF
TRBV15 | CATSRVQHRQETQYF
TRBV4-3 | CASSQDFELRETQYF
TRBV29-1 | CSVEDRSDTQYF
TRBV10-3 | CAIRVRDKTEAFF
TRBV9 | CASSPRSGSGEQYF
TRBV11-2 | CASSPRVLAGGRTDTQYF
TRBV20-1 | CSANTLSGNYNEQFF
TRBV7-8 | CASSLDGRGYGYTF
TRBV20-1 | CSARAGGDVSTDTQYF
TRBV20-1 | CCAPWADPTWSYNEQFF
TRBV5-8 | CASSLGTGLDEQFF
TRBV7-2 | CASSLGLAGNTDTQYF
TRBV6-5 | CASSYPGKPYEQYF
TRBV20-1 | CSARWRQEAFF